Below are 3 T cell receptor beta chains sequenced from a single sample in a study of T-cell reconstitution after alpha-beta-depleted transplantation in children (dated by TCRdb to the mid-2010s). Preparation of the library involved PCR. TCRdb records Illumina HiSeq 2500 as the sequencer. TCR libraries were prepared with molecular barcoding, using unique molecular identifiers to normalize TCRbeta repertoire quantification. TCRdb reworked the public reads: Q25 trimming with fastp, MiXCR clone assembly, productive beta chains retained. Under each unique CDR3 protein, matching rows form one entry showing the most common genes and DNA. For this sample there are approximately 190,000 distinct CDR3 sequences; around 9.2% appear just once. The ten largest make up 35% to 45% of the sample. Reading the label with the study, this specimen's treatment or condition is: allogeneic hematopoietic cell transplantation with graft depleted of TCRalphabeta T cells and CD19 B cells.

The sample was PBMCs, mostly from graft donor cells, taken 360 days after TCRalphabeta/CD19-depleted stem cell transplant. These receptors were taken from a male patient aged 2 to 10 who had a stem cell transplant for acute myeloid leukemia, so the T cells may come from the graft donor.

This clonotype was detected ten times or more. The chain carries TRBV5-5 and TRBJ1-5, with unresolved D. From germline, CDR1 is SGHKS and CDR2 YYEKEE (reference sequence). This CDR3 is 15 amino acids long. Trimming took 4 bases from V and 4 from J, leaving 15 bases between them. CDR3 region: CASSLGGPHNQPQHF. The CDR3 DNA sequence: TGTGCCAGCAGCCTGGGTGGGCCCCATAATCAGCCCCAGCATTTT.

This clonotype was found many times. The genes are TRBV12-3 or TRBV12-4 and TRBJ2-5; unclear D gene. Trimming took off 6 bases at V and 5 bases at J, with 16 bases between the two ends. CDR3 length: 14 residues. The CDR3 loop reads CASRWSAQDETQYF. The CDR3 coding sequence is TGTGCCAGCAGGTGGAGCGCTCAAGACGAGACCCAGTACTTC.

The CDR3: CASSQGVASISYEQYF. The CDR3 coding sequence is TGCGCCAGCAGCCAAGGGGTAGCTTCAATCTCCTACGAGCAGTACTTC. The chain joins TRBV4-3 to TRBJ2-7; D gene unclear. The CDR3 loop spans 16 amino acids. Trimming shortened V by 1 base and J by 0 bases, and 13 bases separated the two germline ends. The germline gives CDR1 LGHNA, CDR2 YSLEER.